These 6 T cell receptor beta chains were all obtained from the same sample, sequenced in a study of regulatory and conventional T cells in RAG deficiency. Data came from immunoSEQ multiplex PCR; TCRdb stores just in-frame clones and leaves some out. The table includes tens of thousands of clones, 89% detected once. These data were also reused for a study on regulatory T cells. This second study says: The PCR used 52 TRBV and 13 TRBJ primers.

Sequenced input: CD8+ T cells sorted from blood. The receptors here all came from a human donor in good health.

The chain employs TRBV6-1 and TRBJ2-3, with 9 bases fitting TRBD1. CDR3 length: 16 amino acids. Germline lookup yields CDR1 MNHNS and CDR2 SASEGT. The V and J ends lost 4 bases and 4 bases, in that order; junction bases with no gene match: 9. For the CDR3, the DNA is TGTGCCAGCAGTGCCCCGGGACAGGGAGCATCAGATACGCAGTATTTT. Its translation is CASSAPGQGASDTQYF.

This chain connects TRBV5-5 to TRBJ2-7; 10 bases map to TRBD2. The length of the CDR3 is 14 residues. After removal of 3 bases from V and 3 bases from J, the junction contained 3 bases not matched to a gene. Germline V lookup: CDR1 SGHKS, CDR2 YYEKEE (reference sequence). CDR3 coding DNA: TGTGCCAGCAGCTGGGCTAGCGGGGGCTACGAGCAGTACTTC. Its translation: CASSWASGGYEQYF.

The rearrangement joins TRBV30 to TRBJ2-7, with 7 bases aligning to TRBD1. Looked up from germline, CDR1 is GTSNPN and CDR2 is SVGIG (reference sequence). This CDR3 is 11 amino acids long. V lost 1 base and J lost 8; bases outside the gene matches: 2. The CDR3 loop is CAWSEGGQQYF. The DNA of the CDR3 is TGTGCCTGGAGTGAAGGGGGCCAGCAGTACTTC.

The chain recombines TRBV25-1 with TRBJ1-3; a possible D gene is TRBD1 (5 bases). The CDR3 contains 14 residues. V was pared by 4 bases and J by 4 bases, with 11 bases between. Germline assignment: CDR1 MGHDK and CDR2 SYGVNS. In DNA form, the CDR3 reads TGTGCCAGCAGTGTCAGGGCTAAAGGAAACACCATATATTTT. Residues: CASSVRAKGNTIYF.

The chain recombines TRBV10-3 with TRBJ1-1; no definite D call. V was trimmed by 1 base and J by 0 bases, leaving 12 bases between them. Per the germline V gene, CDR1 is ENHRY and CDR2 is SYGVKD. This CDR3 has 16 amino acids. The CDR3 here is CAISEYMGSLNTEAFF. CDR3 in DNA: TGTGCCATCAGTGAGTACATGGGGTCACTGAACACTGAAGCTTTCTTT.

The CDR3 here is CASTGGGSYNEQFF. The CDR3 DNA reads as TGCGCCAGCACAGGGGGCGGGTCCTACAATGAGCAGTTCTTC. This sequence joins TRBV5-1 and TRBJ2-1; 8 bases map to TRBD1. The junction had 3 bases not matched to a gene; V was cut back by 6 bases and J by 1 base. Germline lookup yields CDR1 SGHRS and CDR2 YFSETQ. This CDR3 spans 14 amino acids.